Listed here are 2 T cell receptor beta chains from one sample, sequenced in a study of regulatory T cells in long-lasting Graves disease. Assembly of TCR beta libraries relied on iRepertoire HTBI primers together with Arm-PCR of CDR3 regions. MiXCR, run by TCRdb on the multiplex PCR reads, gives a single entry per CDR3 protein. The sample consists of 400,000 to 500,000 distinct CDR3 sequences, roughly 22% of them appearing once. The time point is: persistent/refractory GD, antithyroid drugs over 5 years with positive TRAb. RNA extracted from PBMCs served as the sequencing template. This specimen consisted of peripheral blood mononuclear cells (PBMCs), obtained when the disease was refractory, from a patient treated with antithyroid drugs. These TCRs come from a female donor with Graves disease.

This clonotype was seen at least ten times. The rearrangement links TRBV28 to TRBJ2-7; 12 bases match TRBD2. The CDR3 has 17 amino acids. Germline V lookup: CDR1 MDHEN, CDR2 SYDVKM. V trimming: 3 bases; J trimming: 2 bases; junction bases outside the gene matches: 8. CDR3 sequence reads: CASSFFHLAGGTYEQYF. The CDR3 DNA is TGTGCCAGCAGTTTTTTCCACCTAGCGGGAGGGACCTACGAGCAGTACTTC.

This clonotype came up many times. The chain is built from TRBV28 and TRBJ2-7; tentative D call: TRBD1 (6 bases). V lost 6 bases and J lost 5, with 17 bases in between. The CDR3 has 14 residues. CDR1 and CDR2 from the germline V gene are MDHEN and SYDVKM. The DNA of the CDR3 is TGTGCCAGCAGCTTGGGGGCAGGGGCTGACGAGCAGTACTTC. It yields the protein CASSLGAGADEQYF. The full variable domain, completed using reference TRBV28 and TRBJ2-7, is DVKVTQSSRYLVKRTGEKVFLECVQDMDHENMFWYRQDPGLGLRLIYFSYDVKMKEKGDIPEGYSVSREKKERFSLILESASTNQTSMYLCASSLGAGADEQYFGPGTRLTVT.